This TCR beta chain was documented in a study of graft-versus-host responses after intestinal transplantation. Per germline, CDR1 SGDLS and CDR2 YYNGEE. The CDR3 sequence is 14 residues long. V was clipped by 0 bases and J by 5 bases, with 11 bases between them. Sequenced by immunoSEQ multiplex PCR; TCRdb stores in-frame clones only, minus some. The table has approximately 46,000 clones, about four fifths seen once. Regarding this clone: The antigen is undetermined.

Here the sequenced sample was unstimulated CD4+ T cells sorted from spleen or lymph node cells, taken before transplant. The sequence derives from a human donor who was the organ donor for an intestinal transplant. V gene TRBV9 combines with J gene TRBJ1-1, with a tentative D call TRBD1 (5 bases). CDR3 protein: CASSVDGAKTEAFF. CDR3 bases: TGTGCCAGCAGCGTAGACGGGGCGAAGACTGAAGCTTTCTTT.